One sample yielded the 30 T cell receptor beta chains listed below, sequenced in a study of lymphopenia after photon versus proton radiotherapy. Only in-frame clones appear in the TCRdb table, and some are missing; sequencing was by immunoSEQ multiplex PCR. The table records 2,000 to 2,500 clones, around 76% of them present only once. The input for sequencing was peripheral blood, taken from a patient treated with photon-based radiotherapy. All receptors come from a man older than 75 with cholangiocarcinoma.

This clone was detected once. The chain has TRBV23-1 and TRBJ1-3, with D uncertain. TRBV23-1 is filed as an ORF, its function uncertain. V lost 6 bases and J 2 bases, leaving 11 bases between the germline ends. The CDR3 is 14 amino acids. The CDR3 nucleotides read TGCGCCAGCAGCCCTTGGTGTGCTGGAAACACCATATATTTT. It codes for CASSPWCAGNTIYF.

This clone appeared a single time. The J gene is TRBJ2-5, the V gene TRBV7-3; 10 nucleotides agree with TRBD2. The CDR3 contains 16 residues. V lost 2 bases and J lost 4; bases outside the gene matches: 7. Germline CDR1 reads SGHTA; CDR2 reads FQGTGA. The CDR3 nucleotides are TGTGCCAGCAGCTTAGTCGCTAGCGGGGGAAGAGAGACCCAGTACTTC. Amino acids: CASSLVASGGRETQYF.

This chain links TRBV7-2 with TRBJ2-7; TRBD1 or TRBD2 may be the D gene (5 bases each). V gave up 5 bases and J gave up 3 bases, with 11 bases separating them. CDR3 size: 13 residues. CDR1 is SGHTA and CDR2 is FQGNSA in the germline V gene. This chain's CDR3 is CASSQTRGYEQYF. The CDR3 bases are TGTGCCAGCAGCCAAACTAGGGGCTACGAGCAGTACTTC.

V is TRBV5-4 and J is TRBJ1-2, with D perhaps TRBD1 (5 bases). The germline CDR1 and CDR2 sequences are SGHNT and YYREEE (reference sequence). V lost 2 bases and J 4 bases, leaving 24 bases between the germline ends. The CDR3 covers 18 residues. The CDR3 DNA sequence: TGTGCCAGCAGCTTTTTAACGGGGACGGATATATCTCTCTATGGCTACACCTTC. Encoded protein: CASSFLTGTDISLYGYTF.

This clone was seen once. The rearrangement links TRBV7-9 to TRBJ2-1, with a possible D match to TRBD2 (6 bases). CDR3 length equals 14 residues. Trimming took 8 bases from V and 10 from J, leaving 21 bases between them. The germline V gene has CDR1 SEHNR and CDR2 FQNEAQ (reference sequence). The CDR3 is CASLSLGMRGEQFF. CDR3 bases: TGTGCCAGCCTGAGCTTAGGAATGCGGGGAGAGCAGTTCTTC.

On this clone: Relative to the germline gene, one junction end is altered; a read error may explain this. Other nucleotide sequences in the sample specify the same CDR3. V is TRBV7-2 and J is TRBJ2-7, with a possible D match to TRBD2 (6 bases). CDR1 SGHTA and CDR2 FQGNSA come from the germline V gene. The CDR3 spans 15 residues. In nucleotides, the CDR3 is TGCGCCAGCAGCTTAGGTGGGGGGTTCCCCTACGAGCAGTACTTC. Amino acid sequence: CASSLGGGFPYEQYF. The full variable domain, with the rest looked up from reference TRBV7-2 and TRBJ2-7, is GAGVSQSPSNKVTEKGKDVELRCDPISGHTALYWYRQSLGQGLEFLIYFQGNSAPDKSGLPSDRFSAERTGGSVSTLTIQRTQQEDSAVYLCASSLGGGFPYEQYFGPGTRLTVT.

This clone was seen once. The gene calls are TRBV15 and TRBJ1-2; perhaps TRBD1 as D (5 bases). Trimming took 1 base from V and 1 from J, leaving 7 bases between them. This CDR3 comprises 14 residues. The germline gives CDR1 LNHNV, CDR2 YYDKDF (reference sequence). In DNA form, the CDR3 reads TGTGCCACCAGCAGAGTGGGGGGTAACTATGGCTACACCTTC. It codes for CATSRVGGNYGYTF.

The chain has TRBV14 and TRBJ1-1; D gene unclear. The CDR3 consists of 12 residues. Germline CDR1 reads SGHDN; CDR2 reads FVKESK. V gave up 5 bases and J gave up 4 bases, with 8 bases separating them. The CDR3 protein is CASSYWGTEAFF. The CDR3, as DNA: TGTGCCAGCAGCTACTGGGGCACTGAAGCTTTCTTT.

This clone was seen only a few times. The chain employs TRBV4-1 and TRBJ2-1, with 7 bases fitting TRBD1. Per the germline V gene, CDR1 is MGHRA and CDR2 is YSYEKL. The CDR3 is 17 residues long. J gave up 1 base and V 4 bases, and 10 bases lay outside the gene matches. CDR3 in amino acids: CASSPDGDSASYNEQFF. The CDR3 region has the DNA TGCGCCAGCAGCCCCGACGGGGACAGCGCTTCCTACAATGAGCAGTTCTTC.

The chain employs TRBV27 and TRBJ1-5; the D is unclear. This CDR3 has 12 residues. The germline V gene has CDR1 MNHEY and CDR2 SMNVEV (reference sequence). V lost 8 bases and J 2 bases, leaving 7 bases between the germline ends. CDR3 nucleotide sequence: TGTGCCAGCCGAGAGGGCAATCAGCCCCAGCATTTT. Protein product: CASREGNQPQHF.

J is TRBJ1-5 and V is TRBV7-9, with D possibly TRBD1 on 6 matching bases. Trimming removed 2 bases at V and 1 base at J, with 12 bases between. Germline-derived CDR1 and CDR2 are SEHNR and FQNEAQ (reference sequence). The CDR3 covers 16 residues. The CDR3: CASSLTDSLSNQPQHF. The CDR3 region has the DNA TGTGCCAGCAGCTTAACGGACAGCCTAAGCAATCAGCCCCAGCATTTT.

The gene calls are TRBV28 and TRBJ1-6, with TRBD1 as a possible D gene (5 bases). The V end lost 6 bases, the J end lost 9 bases, and 18 bases lay between the germline ends. Per germline, CDR1 MDHEN and CDR2 SYDVKM. CDR3 size: 15 residues. DNA for the CDR3: TGTGCCAGCAGCCACCGGGACTGGATCTTTTCACCCCTCCACTTT. Its protein is CASSHRDWIFSPLHF.

The J gene is TRBJ2-1, the V gene TRBV13; 8 nucleotides match TRBD1. The CDR3 extends over 15 amino acids. The V gene's germline CDR1 is PRHDT and CDR2 FYEKMQ (reference sequence). Unmatched junction bases numbered 12, after V lost 5 bases and J lost 9 bases. CDR3 amino acids: CASSPDRGQLGEQFF. The CDR3 DNA is TGTGCCAGCAGCCCCGACAGGGGCCAGTTGGGTGAGCAGTTCTTC.

The gene calls are TRBV7-9 and TRBJ2-7; D is ambiguous. The CDR3 sequence is 12 residues long. V shed 3 bases and J shed 5 bases, with 8 bases lying between them. Germline assignment: CDR1 SEHNR and CDR2 FQNEAQ (reference sequence). In DNA form, the CDR3 reads TGTGCCAGCAGCTTGAATTGGGACGAGCAGTACTTC. Its protein is CASSLNWDEQYF.

The V gene is TRBV5-4, the J gene TRBJ2-2; 9 nucleotides align to TRBD1. The CDR3 sequence is 15 residues long. V lost 3 bases to trimming and J lost 3 bases; unmatched junction nucleotides: 3. Germline V lookup: CDR1 SGHNT, CDR2 YYREEE (reference sequence). CDR3 residues: CASSSDRGHTGELFF. In DNA form, the CDR3 reads TGTGCCAGCAGCTCGGACAGGGGCCACACCGGGGAGCTGTTTTTT.

This clone is categorized as hyperexpanded. The V gene is TRBV11-3, the J gene TRBJ2-1; no clear D gene. V lost 1 base to trimming and J lost 7 bases, with 8 bases between them. The CDR3 covers 13 residues. Germline V CDR1 and CDR2: SGHNT, YENEEA. The CDR3 DNA reads as TGTGCCAGCAGCTTAGGATGGGGTAATGAGCAGTTCTTC. Protein: CASSLGWGNEQFF.

V gene TRBV13 combines with J gene TRBJ1-2, with a possible D match to TRBD1 (5 bases). From germline, CDR1 is PRHDT and CDR2 FYEKMQ (reference sequence). This CDR3 is 12 amino acids long. V gave up 5 bases and J gave up 4 bases, with 8 bases separating them. CDR3 DNA: TGTGCCAGCAGCCCCGGGGGCTATGGCTACACCTTC. As protein: CASSPGGYGYTF.

The rearrangement uses TRBV7-9 and TRBJ2-1; D may match TRBD1 or TRBD2 (5 bases each). Trimming removed 2 bases at V and 3 bases at J, with 17 bases between. The CDR3 runs 17 residues. CDR1 is SEHNR and CDR2 is FQNEAQ in the germline V gene (reference sequence). CDR3 loop: CASSLSGPGPRYNEQFF. DNA of the CDR3: TGTGCCAGCAGCTTATCTGGTCCGGGGCCCCGCTACAATGAGCAGTTCTTC.

The table lists this clone with a few counts. The V and J genes are TRBV11-2 and TRBJ1-5; 10 bases agree with TRBD1. V lost 1 base and J lost 6; bases outside the gene matches: 6. The CDR3 is 16 residues long. Germline V gene sequence: CDR1 SGHAT, CDR2 FQNNGV. The CDR3 coding sequence is TGTGCCAGCAGCTTAGGTGACAGGGGGCTTGCTCAGCCCCAGCATTTT. Protein: CASSLGDRGLAQPQHF.

The rearrangement uses TRBV7-4 and TRBJ2-7; tentatively, D is TRBD2 (6 bases). V shed 6 bases and J shed 4 bases, with 13 bases lying between them. Germline CDR1 and CDR2: SGHVT and SQSDAQ. The CDR3 consists of 13 residues. The CDR3 bases are TGTGCCAGCAGTCCTCCGGGGGAGTACGAGCAGTACTTC. It encodes CASSPPGEYEQYF.

The chain employs TRBV7-3 and TRBJ2-1; 7 bases fit TRBD1. The V and J ends lost 1 base and 9 bases, in that order; junction bases with no gene match: 9. The CDR3 spans 15 residues. CDR1 and CDR2 (germline): SGHTA, FQGTGA. The DNA for the CDR3 is TGTGCCAGCAGCTTAAACAGGGGAGCTTGGGGTGAGCAGTTCTTC. It specifies CASSLNRGAWGEQFF.

V is TRBV11-2 and J is TRBJ1-5; 7 nucleotides match TRBD1. The V and J ends lost 1 base and 2 bases, in that order; junction bases with no gene match: 5. Germline CDR1 and CDR2: SGHAT and FQNNGV. There are 16 residues in the CDR3. CDR3 protein: CASSLGGQLGNQPQHF. CDR3 in DNA: TGTGCCAGCAGCTTAGGGGGACAGCTTGGCAATCAGCCCCAGCATTTT.

This clone was recorded only once. Only one base separates this from a far larger clonotype, so it likely reflects a read error. The rearrangement joins TRBV27 to TRBJ1-3; D possibly corresponds to TRBD1 (5 bases). CDR1 is MNHEY, CDR2 SMNVEV, per germline (reference sequence). V lost 2 bases and J lost 2, with 13 bases in between. The CDR3 sequence is 16 residues long. The CDR3 protein is CASSLGAPGAGNTIYF. The DNA of the CDR3 is TGTGCCAGCAGTTTAGGGGCCCCGGGAGCTGGAAACACCATATATTTT.

The chain uses TRBV6-6 and TRBJ2-7, with 7 nucleotides matching TRBD1. Germline V gives CDR1 MNHNY, CDR2 SVGAGI (reference sequence). V shed 5 bases, J shed 6 bases, and the junction held 7 bases outside the gene matches. The CDR3 is made up of 13 amino acids. CDR3 region: CASSTQTGFEQYF. CDR3 DNA sequence: TGTGCCAGCAGTACCCAGACAGGGTTCGAGCAGTACTTC.

This clone was observed a single time. This chain joins TRBV5-4 and TRBJ1-1; D uncertain. The CDR3 runs 16 residues. The V gene's germline CDR1 is SGHNT and CDR2 YYREEE (reference sequence). Trimming removed 2 bases from V and 4 bases from J, with 18 bases in between. CDR3 in amino acids: CASSFGQRTDGTEAFF. CDR3 nucleotides: TGTGCCAGCAGCTTCGGTCAGAGGACGGATGGCACTGAAGCTTTCTTT.

The CDR3 region is CAWSLDSNTEAFF. CDR3 nucleotides: TGTGCCTGGAGCTTGGACAGCAACACTGAAGCTTTCTTT. V usage is TRBV30 and J usage is TRBJ1-1; maybe TRBD1 (6 bases). CDR1 and CDR2 from the germline V gene are GTSNPN and SVGIG (reference sequence). Trimming shortened V by 3 bases and J by 2 bases, and 10 bases separated the two germline ends. The CDR3 consists of 13 residues. The variable domain in full, with the rest retrieved from reference TRBV30 and TRBJ1-1, is SQTIHQWPATLVQPVGSPLSLECTVEGTSNPNLYWYRQAAGRGLQLLFYSVGIGQISSEVPQNLSASRPQDRQFILSSKKLLLSDSGFYLCAWSLDSNTEAFFGQGTRLTVV.

V usage is TRBV5-5 and J usage is TRBJ1-5; D not resolved. The CDR3 sequence is 18 residues long. V was clipped by 6 bases and J by 2 bases, with 24 bases between them. Germline V gene lookup returns CDR1 SGHKS and CDR2 YYEKEE (reference sequence). The chain's CDR3 is CASNSAAPGTDGNQPQHF. CDR3 bases: TGTGCCAGCAACTCGGCTGCACCTGGTACGGACGGCAATCAGCCCCAGCATTTT.

Here the CDR3 reads CASSYGPNTEAFF. The CDR3 DNA reads TGTGCCAGCAGTTATGGGCCGAACACTGAAGCTTTCTTT. The chain recombines TRBV6-5 with TRBJ1-1; no reliable D call. Germline CDR1 and CDR2: MNHEY and SVGAGI. CDR3 size: 13 residues. Trimming left V 3 bases short and J 1 base short, with 6 bases between.

J is TRBJ2-1 and V is TRBV10-3; TRBD2 agrees at 7 bases. The J segment lost 2 bases and the V segment lost 3 bases, leaving 1 base of the junction unmatched. The germline gives CDR1 ENHRY, CDR2 SYGVKD. CDR3 length equals 14 residues. The CDR3 coding sequence is TGTGCCATCAGTGAAGCGGGGACCTACAATGAGCAGTTCTTC. Protein product: CAISEAGTYNEQFF.

The rearrangement joins TRBV5-4 to TRBJ2-2, with D unclear. V shed 0 bases and J shed 0 bases, with 9 bases lying between them. The CDR3 extends over 16 amino acids. Per the germline V gene, CDR1 is SGHNT and CDR2 is YYREEE (reference sequence). Written as DNA, the CDR3 is TGTGCCAGCAGCTTGGGCTACATAACGAACACCGGGGAGCTGTTTTTT. Translating it yields CASSLGYITNTGELFF.